Following are 9 T cell receptor beta chains from one sample sequenced in a study of Ad26.COV2.S vaccination and SARS-CoV-2 variants (dated by TCRdb to about 2021). Library construction relied on the immunoSEQ multiplex PCR assay. TCRdb took this table from immuneACCESS and kept in-frame rearrangements with V and J called. Such tables lack part of the clones; where checked against another copy, unresolved V genes explain under half of the gap, and the rest is unexplained. Counted in this sample were around 320,000 clones; 85% of them appeared once. The top ten clonotypes cover 2% to 2.5% of the sample. The treatment or condition label on this specimen signifies: roughly 19 received Ad26.COV2.S at low or high dose, single or two shots; about 5 received placebo; per-sample allocation not given. Repertoires of vaccine and placebo recipients were sequenced from samples collected on day 63 after the first injection.

The material was peripheral blood, obtained in a trial of Ad26.COV2.S vaccine versus placebo. These receptor sequences come from a person between 18 and 59 years old who received the Ad26.COV2.S COVID-19 vaccine or a placebo.

The genes are TRBV4-1 and TRBJ2-1, with a weak D call TRBD2 (5 bases). The CDR3 is made up of 14 amino acids. CDR1 and CDR2 from the germline V gene are MGHRA and YSYEKL. V lost 2 bases and J 3 bases, leaving 8 bases between the germline ends. The DNA for the CDR3 is TGCGCCAGCAGCCAACCAGGACTCTACAATGAGCAGTTCTTC. Translated: CASSQPGLYNEQFF.

The chain joins TRBV6-7 to TRBJ1-5; 10 nucleotides line up with TRBD1. TRBV6-7 is noted as an ORF with a role that remains uncertain. V shed 1 base, J shed 0 bases, and the junction held 6 bases outside the gene matches. The CDR3 length is 18 residues. The chain's CDR3 is CASSYLGTGDYSNQPQHF. The CDR3 nucleotides read TGTGCCAGCAGTTACTTGGGGACAGGGGACTATAGCAATCAGCCCCAGCATTTT.

The chain uses TRBV12-3 or TRBV12-4 and TRBJ1-1; D remains ambiguous. The V and J ends lost 3 bases and 10 bases respectively, with 12 bases between them. The CDR3 is made up of 12 amino acids. DNA for the CDR3: TGTGCCAGCAGTTTCCCGCAAGACGGAGCTTTCTTT. It specifies CASSFPQDGAFF.

This chain links TRBV29-1 with TRBJ2-2; D gene ambiguous. The CDR3 runs 14 residues. The germline V gene encodes CDR1 SQVTM and CDR2 ANQGSEA. V was pared by 0 bases and J by 0 bases, with 5 bases between. In DNA, the CDR3 is TGCAGCGTTGAAGATTCACCGAACACCGGGGAGCTGTTTTTT. It translates to CSVEDSPNTGELFF.

V and J are TRBV7-9 and TRBJ2-7, with 8 bases matching TRBD2. Germline values: CDR1 SEHNR, CDR2 FQNEAQ (reference sequence). The length of the CDR3 is 16 residues. The V and J ends lost 0 bases and 3 bases, in that order; junction bases with no gene match: 7. The CDR3 loop is CASSLAAGGASYEQYF. For the CDR3, the DNA is TGTGCCAGCAGCTTAGCGGCCGGGGGGGCAAGCTACGAGCAGTACTTC.

The V call is TRBV19, the J call TRBJ1-5; D remains unclear. The CDR3 length is 15 residues. Germline CDR1 LNHDA, CDR2 SQIVND (reference sequence). V gave up 3 bases and J gave up 1 base, with 10 bases separating them. CDR3 loop: CASSIRGQSNQPQHF. As DNA, the CDR3 is TGTGCCAGTAGTATCCGAGGGCAGAGCAATCAGCCCCAGCATTTT.

The genes are TRBV18 and TRBJ1-2; 8 bases line up with TRBD1. The CDR3 runs 16 residues. Losses at the gene ends were 5 bases for V and 5 bases for J; bases not matched to a gene: 13. The germline gives CDR1 KGHSH, CDR2 LQKENI. CDR3 region: CASSAGQGAVLYGYTF. CDR3 coding DNA: TGTGCCAGCTCAGCCGGACAGGGCGCGGTCCTTTATGGCTACACCTTC.

V and J are TRBV5-1 and TRBJ2-7; D may be TRBD1 (5 bases). The CDR3 is made up of 13 amino acids. The germline gives CDR1 SGHRS, CDR2 YFSETQ. Trimming pared 0 bases from V and 3 bases from J, leaving 7 bases between. CDR3 sequence (DNA): TGCGCCAGCAGCTTGGGCAGGGACTACGAGCAGTACTTC. This encodes CASSLGRDYEQYF.

This clone was detected a few times. The chain recombines TRBV7-9 with TRBJ1-1, with unresolved D. CDR3 size: 11 residues. Trimming took 3 bases from V and 7 from J, leaving 6 bases between them. Germline V CDR1 and CDR2: SEHNR, FQNEAQ (reference sequence). The CDR3 is CASSFGSEAFF. The CDR3 DNA reads TGTGCCAGCAGCTTTGGCAGTGAAGCTTTCTTT. Full variable domain (missing parts from reference TRBV7-9 and TRBJ1-1): DTGVSQNPRHKITKRGQNVTFRCDPISEHNRLYWYRQTLGQGPEFLTYFQNEAQLEKSRLLSDRFSAERPKGSFSTLEIQRTEQGDSAMYLCASSFGSEAFFGQGTRLTVV.